The 24 T cell receptor beta chains given below trace back to one sample, sequenced in a study of shared clonotypes between healthy human individuals. Clones were sequenced by immunoSEQ multiplex PCR, and TCRdb holds only the in-frame ones, with some missing. The sample shows 70,000 to 95,000 clones, about 61% of them seen only once. The specimen sequenced was memory CD8+ T cells sorted from blood. Noted subset: CD45RO+ cells pooled with CCR7-negative TemRA cells. Receptors were obtained from a man aged 25-45 years in good health.

The J gene is TRBJ2-1, the V gene TRBV7-2, with a possible D match to TRBD2 (5 bases). Germline lookup yields CDR1 SGHTA and CDR2 FQGNSA. Trimming stripped 2 bases from V and 6 bases from J, with 11 bases between. The CDR3 loop spans 14 amino acids. CDR3 amino acids: CASSLRGRLNEQFF. CDR3 coding DNA: TGTGCCAGCAGCTTAAGAGGGCGGCTCAATGAGCAGTTCTTC.

V and J are TRBV5-1 and TRBJ2-5; 9 bases are shared with TRBD1. V was clipped by 4 bases and J by 1 base; unmatched bases: 11. This CDR3 region has 17 residues. The germline gives CDR1 SGHRS, CDR2 YFSETQ. The CDR3 DNA reads as TGCGCCAGCAGCCCAATAGGACAGGGGCGGCCCCAAGAGACCCAGTACTTC. Encoded protein: CASSPIGQGRPQETQYF. Full variable domain (remainder filled in from reference TRBV5-1 and TRBJ2-5): KAGVTQTPRYLIKTRGQQVTLSCSPISGHRSVSWYQQTPGQGLQFLFEYFSETQRNKGNFPGRFSGRQFSNSRSEMNVSTLELGDSALYLCASSPIGQGRPQETQYFGPGTRLLVL.

The table lists this clone with a few counts. The V call is TRBV6-5, the J call TRBJ2-5; 9 positions agree with TRBD1. With V trimmed by 6 bases and J by 3 bases, 8 bases remained unmatched. Germline CDR1 reads MNHEY; CDR2 reads SVGAGI. This CDR3 has 15 amino acids. Here the CDR3 DNA reads TGTGCCAGCAGCCGTACAGGGGGCGTGGAAGAGACCCAGTACTTC. Translation: CASSRTGGVEETQYF.

This clone was detected many times. CDR3 in DNA: TGTGCCAGCAGCAAAGCGCTAGGTCGGTTCAATCAGCCCCAGCATTTT. Translated, it gives CASSKALGRFNQPQHF. The chain is built from TRBV21-1 and TRBJ1-5. TRBV21-1 is assigned pseudogene status. This CDR3 comprises 16 residues.

This clone appeared many times. The chain recombines TRBV23-1 with TRBJ1-1, with a tentative D call TRBD1 (6 bases). TRBV23-1 is identified as an open reading frame with a role that is uncertain. The CDR3 extends over 16 amino acids. V was clipped by 0 bases and J by 1 base, with 12 bases between them. As DNA, the CDR3 is TGCGCCAGCAGTCAATCTTCCCAGGGGAAGAACACTGAAGCTTTCTTT. This gives the protein CASSQSSQGKNTEAFF.

The chain has TRBV7-2 and TRBJ2-2; the match to TRBD2 covers 8 bases. The length of the CDR3 is 14 residues. Germline values: CDR1 SGHTA, CDR2 FQGNSA. The V and J ends lost 6 bases and 4 bases, in that order; junction bases with no gene match: 4. The CDR3, as DNA: TGTGCCAGCAGGGTAGCGGGGCCCACCGGGGAGCTGTTTTTT. Translation gives CASRVAGPTGELFF.

The chain links TRBV15 to TRBJ2-7; 11 nucleotides agree with TRBD2. From germline, CDR1 is LNHNV and CDR2 YYDKDF (reference sequence). Trimming cost V 3 bases and J 7 bases; bases outside gene matches: 8. The CDR3 is 15 amino acids. The CDR3 loop is CATSSRLAGSGEQYF. CDR3 nucleotide sequence: TGTGCCACCAGCAGTCGACTAGCGGGATCTGGGGAGCAGTACTTC.

This sequence joins TRBV5-1 and TRBJ2-7, with D possibly TRBD2 on 6 matching bases. The CDR3 is 16 amino acids. Per the germline V gene, CDR1 is SGHRS and CDR2 is YFSETQ. Trimming pared 4 bases from V and 6 bases from J, leaving 23 bases between. CDR3 sequence (DNA): TGCGCCAGCAGCCCGGGAGACGACCCGCCCAGAGGCGAGCAGTACTTC. This encodes CASSPGDDPPRGEQYF.

This clone was counted many times. The chain employs TRBV7-3 and TRBJ2-3; the D gene is possibly TRBD2 (6 bases). The CDR3 length is 15 residues. CDR1 is SGHTA and CDR2 is FQGTGA in the germline V gene. V was shortened by 10 bases and J by 0 bases, with 17 bases between the two germline ends. This chain's CDR3 is CATGPGASSTDTQYF. In DNA form, the CDR3 reads TGTGCCACCGGCCCGGGAGCATCGAGCACAGATACGCAGTATTTT.

As regards this clone: In the same sample, other DNA sequences code for this CDR3. The CDR3 sequence is CAWSIGTQETQYF. Here the CDR3 DNA reads TGTGCCTGGAGTATCGGGACACAGGAGACCCAGTACTTC. This chain links TRBV30 with TRBJ2-5; a weak D match, TRBD1 (6 bases). Trimming removed 2 bases at V and 5 bases at J, with 12 bases between. CDR3 length: 13 amino acids. Germline CDR1 and CDR2: GTSNPN and SVGIG (reference sequence). The whole variable domain, filled in from reference TRBV30 and TRBJ2-5, reads SQTIHQWPATLVQPVGSPLSLECTVEGTSNPNLYWYRQAAGRGLQLLFYSVGIGQISSEVPQNLSASRPQDRQFILSSKKLLLSDSGFYLCAWSIGTQETQYFGPGTRLLVL.

This clone has just a few counts. The sample holds other DNA sequences that translate to the same CDR3. The V gene is TRBV20-1, the J gene TRBJ2-7; TRBD2 might be the D (5 bases). V lost 6 bases to trimming and J lost 3 bases, with 9 bases between them. The CDR3 runs to 11 residues. Germline V gene sequence: CDR1 DFQATT, CDR2 SNEGSKA (reference sequence). The CDR3 sequence is CSARRDYEQYF. Written as DNA, the CDR3 is TGCAGTGCACGCCGGGACTACGAGCAGTACTTC.

The genes are TRBV7-9 and TRBJ1-2; the D is unclear. Trimming removed 5 bases at V and 3 bases at J, with 13 bases between. The CDR3 has 14 amino acids. CDR1 is SEHNR and CDR2 is FQNEAQ in the germline V gene (reference sequence). Written as DNA, the CDR3 is TGTGCCAGCAGCCAGGCTAGCTCGGACTATGGCTACACCTTC. This translates into CASSQASSDYGYTF.

The genes are TRBV28 and TRBJ2-7, with D uncertain. The germline V gene encodes CDR1 MDHEN and CDR2 SYDVKM. This CDR3 spans 13 amino acids. V was cut by 2 bases and J by 0 bases, with 5 bases left in between. CDR3 DNA sequence: TGTGCCAGCAGTTTAACAGTCTCCTACGAGCAGTACTTC. Translating gives CASSLTVSYEQYF.

This chain joins TRBV19 and TRBJ1-5; D gene ambiguous. CDR3 length: 16 amino acids. The V end lost 7 bases, the J end lost 0 bases, and 16 bases lay between the germline ends. CDR1 is LNHDA, CDR2 SQIVND, per germline (reference sequence). The CDR3, as DNA: TGTGCCAGTATTTCGACGTGGTCCTATAGCAATCAGCCCCAGCATTTT. Encoded protein: CASISTWSYSNQPQHF.

The V gene is TRBV25-1, the J gene TRBJ2-7, with D hard to call. V lost 5 bases, J lost 2 bases, and 10 bases lay in between. This CDR3 region has 13 residues. CDR1 is MGHDK, CDR2 SYGVNS, per germline. CDR3 bases: TGTGCCAGCAGTTCTAACAGCGCCTACGAGCAGTACTTC. Its translation is CASSSNSAYEQYF.

This clone was counted only a few times. One junction end does not reproduce the germline sequence, and a read error may be involved. The chain carries TRBV2 and TRBJ2-1; 13 nucleotides align to TRBD2. Germline V CDR1 and CDR2: SNHLY, FYNNEI. This CDR3 spans 20 amino acids. DNA of the CDR3: TGTGCCAGCAGTGGGGGAGGGAAGTCATGGACTAGCGGGGGTTACAGTGAGCAGTTCTTC. Its translation is CASSGGGKSWTSGGYSEQFF.

The DNA of the CDR3 is TGCGTAGTAAAGAGGGACAGGGGAAACTTATATAGCAATCAGCCCCAGCATTTT. Protein sequence: CVVKRDRGNLYSNQPQHF. The chain joins TRBV5-1 to TRBJ1-5; 10 nucleotides align to TRBD1. The germline gives CDR1 SGHRS, CDR2 YFSETQ. This CDR3 is built from 18 residues. The full variable domain, with the rest looked up from reference TRBV5-1 and TRBJ1-5, is KAGVTQTPRYLIKTRGQQVTLSCSPISGHRSVSWYQQTPGQGLQFLFEYFSETQRNKGNFPGRFSGRQFSNSRSEMNVSTLELGDSALYLCVVKRDRGNLYSNQPQHFGDGTRLSIL.

This clone was seen a handful of times. The genes are TRBV27 and TRBJ1-5, with D possibly being TRBD1 (6 bases). The V gene's germline CDR1 is MNHEY and CDR2 SMNVEV (reference sequence). CDR3 length: 15 residues. V was clipped by 1 base and J by 4 bases, with 11 bases between them. DNA for the CDR3: TGTGCCAGCAGTTTATTCGGGACACGAAATCAGCCCCAGCATTTT. Its translation: CASSLFGTRNQPQHF.

The genes are TRBV27 and TRBJ2-7; TRBD1 might be the D (6 bases). This CDR3 contains 14 residues. V dropped 5 bases and J dropped 0 bases, with 11 bases sitting between them. In germline, CDR1 is MNHEY, CDR2 SMNVEV (reference sequence). This chain's CDR3 is CASSHGQPSYEQYF. CDR3 DNA sequence: TGTGCCAGCAGTCATGGACAGCCCTCCTACGAGCAGTACTTC.

Only a few counts were recorded for this clone. The chain links TRBV4-1 to TRBJ2-7, with TRBD2 matching 11 bases. V shed 4 bases, J shed 4 bases, and the junction held 0 bases outside the gene matches. CDR1 and CDR2 from the germline V gene are MGHRA and YSYEKL. The CDR3 loop spans 13 amino acids. Here the CDR3 DNA reads TGCGCCAGCAGCCTAGCGGGAGGGTACGAGCAGTACTTC. Translation gives CASSLAGGYEQYF.

This clone was recorded only once. The chain combines TRBV18 with TRBJ2-7; a weak D match, TRBD2 (5 bases). Trimming took 6 bases from V and 3 from J, leaving 18 bases between them. This CDR3 region has 15 residues. CDR1 is KGHSH, CDR2 LQKENI, per germline. CDR3 coding DNA: TGTGCCAGCTCCCCAGATGAGGGATACCTCTACGAGCAGTACTTC. Amino acid sequence: CASSPDEGYLYEQYF. Looking up the rest from reference TRBV18 and TRBJ2-7 gives the full variable domain: NAGVMQNPRHLVRRRGQEARLRCSPMKGHSHVYWYRQLPEEGLKFMVYLQKENIIDESGMPKERFSAEFPKEGPSILRIQQVVRGDSAAYFCASSPDEGYLYEQYFGPGTRLTVT.

The genes are TRBV10-1 and TRBJ2-1, with D possibly being TRBD2 (6 bases). The V end was cut by 6 bases, the J end by 4 bases, with 16 bases between. CDR3 length: 15 amino acids. The V gene's germline CDR1 is WNHNN and CDR2 SYGVQD (reference sequence). The CDR3 bases are TGCGCCAGCAGCCCTGGGGGGTCCGGGTACAATGAGCAGTTCTTC. This encodes CASSPGGSGYNEQFF.

This chain uses TRBV28 with TRBJ2-1; 9 bases align to TRBD2. This CDR3 comprises 13 residues. Germline CDR1 MDHEN, CDR2 SYDVKM. The junction had 3 bases not matched to a gene; V was cut back by 8 bases and J by 4 bases. The CDR3 region is CASLAGQYNEQFF. The CDR3 nucleotides are TGTGCCAGCCTAGCGGGACAGTACAATGAGCAGTTCTTC.

This chain links TRBV13 with TRBJ2-1, with D unclear. CDR3 length: 14 amino acids. From germline, CDR1 is PRHDT and CDR2 FYEKMQ (reference sequence). Between the trimmed V and J ends, which lost 0 bases and 3 bases, there was a span of 6 bases. CDR3 amino acids: CASSLGQDYNEQFF. In DNA form, the CDR3 reads TGTGCCAGCAGCTTAGGGCAGGACTACAATGAGCAGTTCTTC.